These 8 T cell receptor beta chains share one sample of origin, sequenced in a study of blood T cells in healthy people across ages. Using a J-beta primer mix together with a sample-barcoded 5' primer, a second PCR was run for roughly 6 to 12 cycles. A single record per CDR3 protein comes from TCRdb applying MiXCR to the 5' RACE reads. This sample has under 2,000,000 distinct CDR3 sequences, with less than 50% found just once. Sequences were obtained from blood. The receptors were gathered from a woman aged 40 to 50 in good health.

This chain connects TRBV7-9 to TRBJ2-3, with 7 positions matching TRBD1. Germline CDR1 and CDR2: SEHNR and FQNEAQ (reference sequence). The CDR3 runs to 18 residues. The V segment lost 4 bases and the J segment 0 bases; nucleotides outside the gene matches: 13. The CDR3 bases are TGTGCCAGCAGCTCAATAGAGGTCCGGGACAGTAGCACAGATACGCAGTATTTT. Translated: CASSSIEVRDSSTDTQYF. Supplemented by reference TRBV7-9 and TRBJ2-3, the full variable domain reads DTGVSQNPRHKITKRGQNVTFRCDPISEHNRLYWYRQTLGQGPEFLTYFQNEAQLEKSRLLSDRFSAERPKGSFSTLEIQRTEQGDSAMYLCASSSIEVRDSSTDTQYFGPGTRLTVL.

This rearrangement joins TRBV28 to TRBJ2-5, with 10 bases fitting TRBD2. Trimming at V came to 5 bases and at J to 4 bases, leaving 10 bases not matched to a gene. This CDR3 has 16 residues. Per germline, CDR1 MDHEN and CDR2 SYDVKM. In DNA form, the CDR3 reads TGTGCCAGCAGTACACGGACTAGCGGTCCCCGAGAGACCCAGTACTTC. As protein: CASSTRTSGPRETQYF. Supplemented by reference TRBV28 and TRBJ2-5, the full variable domain reads DVKVTQSSRYLVKRTGEKVFLECVQDMDHENMFWYRQDPGLGLRLIYFSYDVKMKEKGDIPEGYSVSREKKERFSLILESASTNQTSMYLCASSTRTSGPRETQYFGPGTRLLVL.

This sequence joins TRBV7-2 and TRBJ2-5; perhaps TRBD2 as D (5 bases). CDR3 length equals 14 residues. V shed 5 bases and J shed 5 bases, with 15 bases lying between them. Looked up from germline, CDR1 is SGHTA and CDR2 is FQGNSA. The CDR3 spells CASSKDQTGETQYF. CDR3 coding DNA: TGTGCCAGCAGCAAAGACCAGACGGGGGAGACCCAGTACTTC.

The rearrangement joins TRBV20-1 to TRBJ2-1, with 8 bases matching TRBD2. Germline CDR1 and CDR2: DFQATT and SNEGSKA (reference sequence). The CDR3 runs to 14 residues. Unmatched junction bases numbered 7, after V lost 6 bases and J lost 3 bases. The CDR3 coding sequence is TGCAGTGCCGGCGGGGGGAGGTTCTACAATGAGCAGTTCTTC. Its translation is CSAGGGRFYNEQFF.

Only a few counts were recorded for this clonotype. The chain links TRBV7-9 to TRBJ2-7; tentative D call: TRBD1 (5 bases). Trimming took 0 bases from V and 2 from J, leaving 14 bases between them. Germline CDR1 is SEHNR and CDR2 is FQNEAQ (reference sequence). The CDR3 spans 16 residues. This chain's CDR3 is CASSLAIPRAAYEQYF. The CDR3 nucleotides read TGTGCCAGCAGCTTAGCGATCCCCAGGGCGGCCTACGAGCAGTACTTC.

The gene calls are TRBV9 and TRBJ2-3; D may correspond to TRBD1 or TRBD2 (5 bases each). Between the trimmed V and J ends, which lost 2 bases and 6 bases, there was a span of 10 bases. Looked up from germline, CDR1 is SGDLS and CDR2 is YYNGEE. The CDR3 contains 13 residues. The CDR3 nucleotides are TGTGCCAGCAGCGTGGGGACCCAGGATACGCAGTATTTT. Translation gives CASSVGTQDTQYF.

J is TRBJ2-1 and V is TRBV4-1; D may be TRBD1 (7 bases). Trimming removed 3 bases at V and 4 bases at J, with 19 bases between. CDR3 length: 17 residues. Germline V gene data show CDR1 as MGHRA and CDR2 as YSYEKL. CDR3 sequence reads: CASSHPGEAGGYNEQFF. DNA for the CDR3: TGCGCCAGCAGCCATCCGGGAGAGGCAGGGGGATACAATGAGCAGTTCTTC.

As for this clonotype: One junction end does not reproduce the germline sequence, and a read error may be involved. The chain recombines TRBV5-1 with TRBJ2-3, with 11 bases matching TRBD2. This CDR3 spans 16 amino acids. The germline V gene has CDR1 SGHRS and CDR2 YFSETQ. CDR3 DNA: TGCGCCAGCAGCCCTGCGACTAGCGGGGATACAGATGCGCAGTATTTT. Translation: CASSPATSGDTDAQYF.